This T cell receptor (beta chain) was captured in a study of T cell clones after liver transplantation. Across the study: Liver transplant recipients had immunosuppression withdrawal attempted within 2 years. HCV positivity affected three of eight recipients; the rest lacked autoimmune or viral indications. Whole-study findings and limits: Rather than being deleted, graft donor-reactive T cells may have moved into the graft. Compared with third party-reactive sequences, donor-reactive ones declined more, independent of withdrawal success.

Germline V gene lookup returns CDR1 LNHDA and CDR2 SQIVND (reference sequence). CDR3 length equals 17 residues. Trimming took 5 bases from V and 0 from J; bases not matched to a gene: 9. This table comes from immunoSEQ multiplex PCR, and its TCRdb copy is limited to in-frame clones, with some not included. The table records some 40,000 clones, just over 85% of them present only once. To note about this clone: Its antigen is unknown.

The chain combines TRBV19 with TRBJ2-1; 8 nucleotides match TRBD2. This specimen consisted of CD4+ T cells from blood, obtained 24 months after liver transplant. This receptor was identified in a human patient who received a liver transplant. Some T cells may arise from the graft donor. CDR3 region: CASSPRGGTSSYNEQFF. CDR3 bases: TGTGCCAGTAGTCCCCGGGGGGGGACAAGCTCCTACAATGAGCAGTTCTTC.